This T cell receptor (beta chain) comes out of a study of blood T cell repertoires in COVID-19. Study details: COVID-19 samples collected from the United States, Italy and Spain covered acute and convalescent phases. Nucleic acid was either cDNA or gDNA, and it came from T cells, B-cell-depleted T cells, or PBMCs.

Germline CDR1 reads MNHEY; CDR2 reads SVGAGI. With V trimmed by 6 bases and J by 4 bases, 5 bases remained unmatched. The CDR3 covers 14 residues. In the original processing: Amplification of reference gene primers was used by the study to estimate nucleated cell counts. Sequencing was performed with immunoSEQ multiplex PCR; in TCRdb, only in-frame clones are kept and a portion is missing. Clone size and V and J calls were adopted from that table, with D and trimming inferred from the DNA. The sample yields roughly 250,000 clones, 82% seen once. The sequence was collected from a woman of 80 years or more with active or convalescent COVID-19. Sequencing input: peripheral blood. The chain recombines TRBV6-5 with TRBJ1-3; 8 nucleotides line up with TRBD1. CDR3: CASRMTGAGNTIYF. Written as DNA, the CDR3 is TGTGCCAGCAGAATGACAGGGGCAGGAAACACCATATATTTT.